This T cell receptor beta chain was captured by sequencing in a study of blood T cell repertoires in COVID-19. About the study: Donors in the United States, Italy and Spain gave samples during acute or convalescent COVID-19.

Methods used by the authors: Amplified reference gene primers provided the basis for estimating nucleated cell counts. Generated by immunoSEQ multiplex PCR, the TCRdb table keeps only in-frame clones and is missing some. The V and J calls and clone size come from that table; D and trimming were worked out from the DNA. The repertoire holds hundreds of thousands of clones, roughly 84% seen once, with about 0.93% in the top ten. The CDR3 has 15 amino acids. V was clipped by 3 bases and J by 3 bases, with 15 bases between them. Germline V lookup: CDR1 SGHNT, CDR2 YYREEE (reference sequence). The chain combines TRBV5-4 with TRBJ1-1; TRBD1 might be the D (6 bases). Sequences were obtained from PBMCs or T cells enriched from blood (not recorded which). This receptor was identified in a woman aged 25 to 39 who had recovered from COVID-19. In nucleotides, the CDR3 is TGTGCCAGCAGCTCGGGGGGGGCGATGGACACTGAAGCTTTCTTT. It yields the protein CASSSGGAMDTEAFF.